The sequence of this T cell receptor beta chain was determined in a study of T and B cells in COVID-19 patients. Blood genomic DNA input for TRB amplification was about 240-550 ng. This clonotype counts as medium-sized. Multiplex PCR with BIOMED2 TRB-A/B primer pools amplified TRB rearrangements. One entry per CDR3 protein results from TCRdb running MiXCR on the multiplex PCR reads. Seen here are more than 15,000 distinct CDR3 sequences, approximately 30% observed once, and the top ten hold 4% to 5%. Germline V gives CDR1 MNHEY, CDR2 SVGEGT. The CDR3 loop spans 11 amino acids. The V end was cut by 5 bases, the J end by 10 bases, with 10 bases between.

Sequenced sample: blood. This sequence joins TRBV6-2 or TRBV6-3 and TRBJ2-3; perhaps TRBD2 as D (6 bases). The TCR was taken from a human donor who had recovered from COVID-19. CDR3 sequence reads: CASSQQRAQYF. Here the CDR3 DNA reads TGTGCCAGCAGTCAACAGCGGGCGCAGTATTTT.